At least ten counts were recorded for the clone carrying this TCR beta chain. The target antigen is unknown. The data were taken from a study of breast tumors, draining lymph nodes, adjacent tissues. This CDR3 contains 13 residues. V was cut by 4 bases and J by 2 bases, with 9 bases left in between. In germline, CDR1 is LGHDT, CDR2 YNNKEL (reference sequence). Breast cancer patients provided tissue from their axillary draining lymph nodes. Findings and caveats of the study: Most tumor T cells seemingly derive from lymph node, then expand in tumor. The lymph node origin of tumor T cells was framed as consistent with a hypothesis, not demonstrated. Tumor repertoires ranked between lymph nodes and nontumor tissue in diversity, with V and J gene preferences.

TCRdb fed the multiplex PCR reads into MiXCR, producing one record per CDR3 protein. The table lists 130,000 or so distinct CDR3 sequences, approximately 20% of them singletons. Material for sequencing was axillary lymph node tissue. The receptor's source is a female donor with breast cancer. Some clones in this sample may be carry-over from other donors' samples. This chain uses TRBV3-1 with TRBJ2-7, with D perhaps TRBD1 or TRBD2 (5 bases each). The CDR3: CASSLMGAYEQYF. As DNA, the CDR3 is TGTGCCAGCAGCCTTATGGGGGCCTACGAGCAGTACTTC.